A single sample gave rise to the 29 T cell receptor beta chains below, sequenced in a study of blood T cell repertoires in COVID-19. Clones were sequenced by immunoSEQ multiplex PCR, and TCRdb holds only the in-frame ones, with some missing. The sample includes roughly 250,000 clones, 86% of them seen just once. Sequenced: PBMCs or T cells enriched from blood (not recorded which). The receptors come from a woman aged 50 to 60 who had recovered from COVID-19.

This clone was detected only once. Here the CDR3 reads CASSSVTDTQYF. CDR3 DNA: TGTGCCAGCTCATCGGTCACAGATACGCAGTATTTT. The chain couples TRBV18 to TRBJ2-3, with unresolved D. This CDR3 comprises 12 residues. CDR1 KGHSH and CDR2 LQKENI come from the germline V gene. The V gene lost 5 bases and the J gene lost 2 bases, with 5 bases spanning the gap.

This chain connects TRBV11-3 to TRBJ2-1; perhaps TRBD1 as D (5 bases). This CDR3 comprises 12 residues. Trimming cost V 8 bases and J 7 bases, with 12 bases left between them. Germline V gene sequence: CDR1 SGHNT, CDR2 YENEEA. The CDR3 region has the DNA TGTGCCAGCGAAGGAAGGGGAAATGAGCAGTTCTTC. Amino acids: CASEGRGNEQFF.

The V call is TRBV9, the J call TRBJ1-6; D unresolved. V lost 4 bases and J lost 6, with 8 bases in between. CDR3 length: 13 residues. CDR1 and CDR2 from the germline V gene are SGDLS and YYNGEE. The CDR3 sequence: CASSPRGNSPLHF. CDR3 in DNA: TGTGCCAGCAGCCCCCGCGGTAATTCACCCCTCCACTTT.

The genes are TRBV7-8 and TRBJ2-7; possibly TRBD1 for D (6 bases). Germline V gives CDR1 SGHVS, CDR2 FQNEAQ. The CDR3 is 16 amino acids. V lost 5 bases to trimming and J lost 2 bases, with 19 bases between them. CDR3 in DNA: TGTGCCAGCAGCCTGACCCCGGACAGCTCGACCTACGAGCAGTACTTC. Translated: CASSLTPDSSTYEQYF.

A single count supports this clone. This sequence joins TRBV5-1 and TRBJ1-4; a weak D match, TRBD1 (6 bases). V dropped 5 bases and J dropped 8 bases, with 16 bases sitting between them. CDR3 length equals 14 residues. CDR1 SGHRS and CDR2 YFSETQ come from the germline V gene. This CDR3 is CASRGGGQFEKLFF. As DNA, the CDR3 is TGCGCCAGCAGAGGGGGTGGACAGTTCGAAAAACTGTTTTTT.

The CDR3 DNA follows: TGTGCCAGCAGCATGGATGGGGCAGGCGGCGCGGTGGGGCAGTACTTC. Protein product: CASSMDGAGGAVGQYF. The chain combines TRBV7-2 with TRBJ2-7; a possible D gene is TRBD1 (5 bases). Germline CDR1 is SGHTA and CDR2 is FQGNSA. V was clipped by 5 bases and J by 9 bases, with 26 bases between them. This CDR3 has 16 amino acids.

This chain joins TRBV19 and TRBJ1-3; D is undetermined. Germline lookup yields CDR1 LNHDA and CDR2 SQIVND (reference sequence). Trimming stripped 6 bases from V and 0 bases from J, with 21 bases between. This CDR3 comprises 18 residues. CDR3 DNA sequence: TGTGCCAGTAGCCTTCGGACGGGATGGGATAGCTCTGGAAACACCATATATTTT. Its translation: CASSLRTGWDSSGNTIYF. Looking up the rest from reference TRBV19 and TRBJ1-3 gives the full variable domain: DGGITQSPKYLFRKEGQNVTLSCEQNLNHDAMYWYRQDPGQGLRLIYYSQIVNDFQKGDIAEGYSVSREKKESFPLTVTSAQKNPTAFYLCASSLRTGWDSSGNTIYFGEGSWLTVV.

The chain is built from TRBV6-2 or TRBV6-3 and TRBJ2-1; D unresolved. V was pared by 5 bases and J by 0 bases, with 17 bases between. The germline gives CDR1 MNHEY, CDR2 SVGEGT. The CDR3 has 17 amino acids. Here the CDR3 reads CASSTNSARSSYNEQFF. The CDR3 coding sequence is TGTGCCAGCAGTACGAACAGTGCACGAAGCTCCTACAATGAGCAGTTCTTC.

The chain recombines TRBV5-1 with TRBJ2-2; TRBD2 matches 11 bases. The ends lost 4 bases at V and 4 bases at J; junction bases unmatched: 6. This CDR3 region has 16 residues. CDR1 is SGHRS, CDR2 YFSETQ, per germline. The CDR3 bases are TGCGCCAGCAGCGGATGGGGACTAGCGGCCACCGGGGAGCTGTTTTTT. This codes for CASSGWGLAATGELFF.

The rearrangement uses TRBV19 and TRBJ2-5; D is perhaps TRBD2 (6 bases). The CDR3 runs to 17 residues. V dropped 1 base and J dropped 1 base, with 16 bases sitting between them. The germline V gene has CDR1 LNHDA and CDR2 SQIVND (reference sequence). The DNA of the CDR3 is TGTGCCAGTAGTATAGGGGGGAGGCTAATCTTCCAAGAGACCCAGTACTTC. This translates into CASSIGGRLIFQETQYF.

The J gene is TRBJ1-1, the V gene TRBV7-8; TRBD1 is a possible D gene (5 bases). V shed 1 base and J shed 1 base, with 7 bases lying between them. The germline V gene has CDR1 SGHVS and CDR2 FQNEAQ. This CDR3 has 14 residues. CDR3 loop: CASSLVTGNTEAFF. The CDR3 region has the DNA TGTGCCAGCAGCTTAGTTACAGGGAACACTGAAGCTTTCTTT.

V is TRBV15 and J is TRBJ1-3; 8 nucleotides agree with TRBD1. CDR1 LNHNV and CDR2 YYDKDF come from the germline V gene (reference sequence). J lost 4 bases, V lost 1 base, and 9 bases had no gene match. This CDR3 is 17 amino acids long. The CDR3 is CATSRGGQGALGNTIYF. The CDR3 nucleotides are TGTGCCACCAGCAGAGGCGGACAGGGCGCATTGGGAAACACCATATATTTT.

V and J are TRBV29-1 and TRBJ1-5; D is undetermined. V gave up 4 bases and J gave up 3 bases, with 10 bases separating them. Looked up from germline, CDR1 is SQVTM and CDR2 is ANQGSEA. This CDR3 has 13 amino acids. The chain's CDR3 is CSVGSAANQPQHF. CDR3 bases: TGCAGCGTTGGGAGCGCAGCCAATCAGCCCCAGCATTTT.

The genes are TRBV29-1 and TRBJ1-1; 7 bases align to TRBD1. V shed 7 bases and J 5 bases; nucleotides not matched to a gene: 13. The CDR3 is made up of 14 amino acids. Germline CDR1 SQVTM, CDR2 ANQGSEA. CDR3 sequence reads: CSGAQGRGGTEAFF. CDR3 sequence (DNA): TGCAGCGGGGCACAGGGGCGCGGTGGGACTGAAGCTTTCTTT.

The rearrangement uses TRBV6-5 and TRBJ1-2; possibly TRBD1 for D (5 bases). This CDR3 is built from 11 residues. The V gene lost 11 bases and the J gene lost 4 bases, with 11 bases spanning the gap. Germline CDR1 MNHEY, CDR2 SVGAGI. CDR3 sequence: CACGDGYGYTF. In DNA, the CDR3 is TGTGCCTGCGGGGACGGCTATGGCTACACCTTC.

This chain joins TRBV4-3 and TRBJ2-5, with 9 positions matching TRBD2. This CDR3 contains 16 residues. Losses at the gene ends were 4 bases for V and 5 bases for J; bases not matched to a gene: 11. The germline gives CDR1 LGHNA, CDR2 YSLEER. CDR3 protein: CASSPGGGGLMETQYF. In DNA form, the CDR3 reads TGCGCCAGCAGCCCTGGCGGGGGGGGCTTAATGGAGACCCAGTACTTC.

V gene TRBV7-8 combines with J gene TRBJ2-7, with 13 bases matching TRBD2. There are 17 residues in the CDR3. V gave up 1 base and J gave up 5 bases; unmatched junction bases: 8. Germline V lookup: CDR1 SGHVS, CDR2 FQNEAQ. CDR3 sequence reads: CASSLEGGLAGVHEQYF. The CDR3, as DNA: TGTGCCAGCAGCTTAGAGGGCGGACTAGCGGGAGTCCACGAGCAGTACTTC.

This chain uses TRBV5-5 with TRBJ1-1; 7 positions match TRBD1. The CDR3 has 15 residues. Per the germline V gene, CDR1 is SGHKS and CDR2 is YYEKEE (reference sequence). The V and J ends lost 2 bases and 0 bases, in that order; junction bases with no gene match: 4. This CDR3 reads CASSFRGLMNTEAFF. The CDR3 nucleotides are TGTGCCAGCAGCTTCAGGGGGTTGATGAACACTGAAGCTTTCTTT.

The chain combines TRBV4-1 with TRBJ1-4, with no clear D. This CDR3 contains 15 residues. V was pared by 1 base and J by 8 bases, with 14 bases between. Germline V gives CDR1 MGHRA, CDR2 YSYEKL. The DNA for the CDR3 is TGCGCCAGCAGCCAAGCGGAGGGTTTCGAGGAAAAACTGTTTTTT. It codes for CASSQAEGFEEKLFF.

In DNA form, the CDR3 reads TGTGCCAGCAGTCCGGGACTAGCGGATTCCGGGGAGCTGTTTTTT. Amino acid sequence: CASSPGLADSGELFF. This sequence joins TRBV6-4 and TRBJ2-2; TRBD2 aligns across 11 bases. Germline CDR1 and CDR2: MRHNA and SNTAGT. The CDR3 is 15 amino acids. The V gene end was trimmed by 5 bases and the J gene end by 6 bases; junction bases not matched to a gene: 5.

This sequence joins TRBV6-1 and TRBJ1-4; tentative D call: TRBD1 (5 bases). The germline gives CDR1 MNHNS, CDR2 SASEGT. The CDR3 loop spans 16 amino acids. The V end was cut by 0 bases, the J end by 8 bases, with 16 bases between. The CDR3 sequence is CASSEAGGSASEKLFF. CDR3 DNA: TGTGCCAGCAGTGAAGCGGGGGGGTCCGCCTCGGAAAAACTGTTTTTT.

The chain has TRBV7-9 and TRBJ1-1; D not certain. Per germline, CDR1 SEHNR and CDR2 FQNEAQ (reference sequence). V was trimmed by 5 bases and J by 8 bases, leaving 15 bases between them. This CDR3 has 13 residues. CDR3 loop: CASSPWASPEAFF. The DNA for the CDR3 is TGTGCCAGCAGCCCATGGGCCAGCCCCGAAGCTTTCTTT.

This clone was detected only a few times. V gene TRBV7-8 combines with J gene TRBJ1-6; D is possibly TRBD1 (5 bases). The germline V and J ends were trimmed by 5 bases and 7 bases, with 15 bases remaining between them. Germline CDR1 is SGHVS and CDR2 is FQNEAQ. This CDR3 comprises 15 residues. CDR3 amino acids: CASSLWGRANSPLHF. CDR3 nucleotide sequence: TGTGCCAGCAGCCTTTGGGGCAGGGCGAATTCACCCCTCCACTTT.

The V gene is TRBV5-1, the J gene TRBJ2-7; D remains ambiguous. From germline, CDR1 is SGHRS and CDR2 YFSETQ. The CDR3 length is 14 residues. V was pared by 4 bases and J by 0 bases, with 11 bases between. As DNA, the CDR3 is TGCGCCAGCAGCCCTCTAACTCCCTCCTACGAGCAGTACTTC. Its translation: CASSPLTPSYEQYF.

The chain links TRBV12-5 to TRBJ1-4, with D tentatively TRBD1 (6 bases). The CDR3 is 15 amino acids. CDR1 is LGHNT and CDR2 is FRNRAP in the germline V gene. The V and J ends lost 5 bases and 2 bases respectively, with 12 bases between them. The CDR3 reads CASGPGTLTNEKLFF. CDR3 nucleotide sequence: TGTGCTAGTGGTCCCGGGACACTTACTAATGAAAAACTGTTTTTT.

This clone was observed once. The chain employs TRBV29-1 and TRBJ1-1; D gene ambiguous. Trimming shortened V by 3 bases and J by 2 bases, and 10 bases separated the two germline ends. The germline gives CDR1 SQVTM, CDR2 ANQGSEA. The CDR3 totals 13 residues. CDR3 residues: CSVELGVNTEAFF. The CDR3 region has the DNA TGCAGCGTTGAGTTGGGAGTTAACACTGAAGCTTTCTTT.

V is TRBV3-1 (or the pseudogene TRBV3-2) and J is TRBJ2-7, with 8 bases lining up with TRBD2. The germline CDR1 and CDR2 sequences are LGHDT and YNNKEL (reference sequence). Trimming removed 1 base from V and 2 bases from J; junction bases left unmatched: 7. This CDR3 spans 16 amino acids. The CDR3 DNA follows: TGTGCCAGCAGCCAAGTCCCCAGCGGGGGAACCTACGAGCAGTACTTC. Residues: CASSQVPSGGTYEQYF.

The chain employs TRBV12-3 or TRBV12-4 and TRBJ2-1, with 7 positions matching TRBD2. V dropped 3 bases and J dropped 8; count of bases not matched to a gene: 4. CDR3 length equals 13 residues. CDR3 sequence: CASSLGRGDEQFF. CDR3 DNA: TGTGCCAGCAGTTTGGGACGGGGGGATGAGCAGTTCTTC.

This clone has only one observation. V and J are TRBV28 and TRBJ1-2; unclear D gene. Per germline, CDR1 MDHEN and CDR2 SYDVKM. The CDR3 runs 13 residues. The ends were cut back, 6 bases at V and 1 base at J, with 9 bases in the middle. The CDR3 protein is CASRQTVNYGYTF. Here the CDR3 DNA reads TGTGCCAGCAGACAGACCGTTAACTATGGCTACACCTTC.